This TCR beta chain was obtained from a study of cytomegalovirus exposure and HLA in healthy donors. Background on the study: The use of the same platform for the approximately 130 validation repertoires and the 550 to 850 first-cohort repertoires was reported by a later analysis. Broader study findings: Some TCR beta chains (164 of them) were listed as cytomegalovirus-associated.

TCRdb's table, derived via immunoSEQ multiplex PCR, lists solely in-frame clones and lacks some. The profile covers around 350,000 clones, with 86% appearing a single time and roughly 0.75% taken by the ten largest. It was the approximately 120-subject validation cohort, separate from the approximately 620-subject first cohort, to which the donors belonged. CDR3 length: 19 amino acids. The V segment lost 2 bases and the J segment 5 bases; nucleotides outside the gene matches: 20. CDR1 and CDR2 (germline): MDHEN, SYDVKM. On this clone itself: The antigen is undetermined.

The source of this sequence is a woman aged 18-35 years in good health and CMV-seronegative. The material sequenced was PBMCs. This sequence joins TRBV28 and TRBJ2-7; TRBD2 matches 8 bases. The chain's CDR3 is CASSLEAGTSSPSGNEQYF. The CDR3 DNA sequence: TGTGCCAGCAGTTTAGAGGCCGGGACTAGTTCGCCTTCCGGGAACGAGCAGTACTTC.